Listed below are T cell receptor beta chains from one sample, sequenced in a study of blood T cell repertoires in COVID-19. TCRdb's copy holds only in-frame clones and misses some; the assay was immunoSEQ multiplex PCR. Of some 300,000 clones in the sample, 80% to 90% were seen once. Sample: peripheral blood. These TCRs come from a woman aged 50 to 60 with COVID-19, enrolled during active disease. The CDR3 runs from the conserved cysteine through the conserved F or W. D genes are given only for firm matches. The size of a clone is reported for some rows only, either as once, few or many, or as a class for expanded clones.

CDR3aa | CDR3nt | j_gene | d_gene | v_gene | abundance | len
CASSPKSGGGRQPQHF | TGTGCCAGCAGCCCCAAATCCGGGGGGGGACGGCAGCCCCAGCATTTT | TRBJ1-5 | . | TRBV2 | . | 16
CASSFDSNTEAFF | TGCGCCAGCAGTTTTGACTCGAACACTGAAGCTTTCTTT | TRBJ1-1 | . | TRBV10-1 | . | 13
CATSDYSGGVDYGYTF | TGTGCCACCAGTGATTATTCAGGGGGCGTTGACTATGGCTACACCTTC | TRBJ1-2 | TRBD1 | TRBV24-1 | . | 16
CSVLGGSTEAFF | TGCAGCGTTTTAGGAGGGAGCACTGAAGCTTTCTTT | TRBJ1-1 | . | TRBV29-1 | . | 12
CASSDIQGGTYEQYF | TGTGCCAGCAGCGATATACAGGGGGGAACCTACGAGCAGTACTTC | TRBJ2-7 | TRBD1 | TRBV13 | . | 15
CASSFRDRSYEQYF | TGTGCCAGCAGCTTCCGGGACAGATCCTACGAGCAGTACTTC | TRBJ2-7 | TRBD1 | TRBV7-8 | . | 14
CASSPRKGEGETQYF | TGTGCCAGCTCACCACGCAAAGGGGAAGGAGAGACCCAGTACTTC | TRBJ2-5 | . | TRBV18 | . | 15
CASGKWGGTIPPYEQYF | TGTGCCAGCGGGAAGTGGGGGGGGACGATCCCCCCCTACGAGCAGTACTTC | TRBJ2-7 | TRBD2 | TRBV2 | . | 17
CASSFGQGAVDTQYF | TGTGCCAGCAGCTTCGGGCAGGGGGCGGTAGATACGCAGTATTTT | TRBJ2-3 | TRBD1 | TRBV11-1 | . | 15
CASSFGTNPSGANVLTF | TGTGCCAGCAGCTTCGGGACAAATCCCTCTGGGGCCAACGTCCTGACTTTC | TRBJ2-6 | . | TRBV11-2 | . | 17
CASSLARETQYF | TGTGCCAGCAGCTTAGCGCGAGAGACCCAGTACTTC | TRBJ2-5 | . | TRBV7-9 | . | 12
CATTSGTFSYNEQFF | TGTGCCACCACATCCGGGACTTTCTCCTACAATGAGCAGTTCTTC | TRBJ2-1 | . | TRBV3-1/TRBV3-2 | . | 15
CASSPGGSYGYTF | TGCGCCAGCAGCCCAGGGGGTTCCTATGGCTACACCTTC | TRBJ1-2 | TRBD1 | TRBV10-2 | . | 13
CASSPAGFVGNTIYF | TGTGCCAGTAGTCCCGCGGGCTTTGTGGGAAACACCATATATTTT | TRBJ1-3 | . | TRBV19 | . | 15
CASSSRTGLETQYF | TGTGCCAGCAGCTCGAGGACAGGGCTGGAGACCCAGTACTTC | TRBJ2-5 | TRBD1 | TRBV7-2 | . | 14
CASSPIPAGRNTGELFF | TGTGCCAGCAGTCCTATCCCAGCGGGAAGAAACACCGGGGAGCTGTTTTTT | TRBJ2-2 | TRBD2 | TRBV27 | . | 17
CASSQGQTYEQYF | TGCGCCAGCAGCCAAGGACAGACCTACGAGCAGTACTTC | TRBJ2-7 | . | TRBV4-1 | . | 13
CASSLVGAGELFF | TGCGCCAGCAGCTTGGTAGGGGCCGGGGAGCTGTTTTTT | TRBJ2-2 | . | TRBV5-1 | . | 13
CASTYRLGTYSPLHF | TGTGCCAGCACCTACCGGCTGGGCACCTATTCACCCCTCCACTTT | TRBJ1-6 | . | TRBV7-2 | once | 15
CASSPAYRGRLTDTQYF | TGCGCCAGCAGTCCCGCTTACAGGGGGCGTTTGACAGATACGCAGTATTTT | TRBJ2-3 | TRBD1 | TRBV5-1 | . | 17
CASGLVRGEGYQYF | TGTGCTAGTGGTTTGGTAAGGGGGGAGGGATATCAGTACTTC | TRBJ2-7 | . | TRBV12-5 | . | 14
CASSPPGQAGRGEKLFF | TGTGCCAGCAGTCCACCGGGACAGGCGGGCCGAGGGGAAAAACTGTTTTTT | TRBJ1-4 | TRBD1 | TRBV27 | . | 17
CASRLTRSSYNEQFF | TGTGCCAGCAGGTTGACTAGGAGCTCCTACAATGAGCAGTTCTTC | TRBJ2-1 | . | TRBV5-6 | . | 15
CASSQELSGGDDTEAFF | TGTGCCAGCAGCCAAGAGTTGTCAGGGGGTGACGACACTGAAGCTTTCTTT | TRBJ1-1 | TRBD1 | TRBV3-1/TRBV3-2 | once | 17
CATSPGGLQRETQYF | TGTGCCACCAGCCCTGGGGGCTTACAGCGGGAGACCCAGTACTTC | TRBJ2-5 | . | TRBV24-1 | . | 15
CAISDPKDRGGVYGYTF | TGTGCCATCAGTGACCCGAAGGACCGTGGAGGTGTTTATGGCTACACCTTC | TRBJ1-2 | . | TRBV10-3 | . | 17
CASSKDRDQPQHF | TGCGCCAGCAGTAAGGACAGGGATCAGCCCCAGCATTTT | TRBJ1-5 | TRBD1 | TRBV10-2 | . | 13
CASSPITGGGQPQHF | TGTGCCAGCTCACCAATAACAGGGGGGGGTCAGCCCCAGCATTTT | TRBJ1-5 | TRBD1 | TRBV18 | . | 15
CASSLSDRGQTYGYTF | TGTGCCAGCAGCCTATCAGACAGGGGGCAAACCTATGGCTACACCTTC | TRBJ1-2 | TRBD1 | TRBV27 | . | 16